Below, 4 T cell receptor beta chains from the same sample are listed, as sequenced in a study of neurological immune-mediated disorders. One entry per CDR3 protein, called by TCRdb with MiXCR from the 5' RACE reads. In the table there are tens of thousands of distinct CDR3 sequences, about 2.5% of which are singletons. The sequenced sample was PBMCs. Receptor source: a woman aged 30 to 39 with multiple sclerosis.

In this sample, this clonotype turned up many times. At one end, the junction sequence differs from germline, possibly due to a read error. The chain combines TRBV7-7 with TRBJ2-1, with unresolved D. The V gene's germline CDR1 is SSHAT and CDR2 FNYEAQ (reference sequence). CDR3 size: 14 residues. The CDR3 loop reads CASSLKAGVWEQFF. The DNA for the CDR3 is TGTGCTAGCAGCCTAAAAGCTGGGGTATGGGAGCAGTTCTTC.

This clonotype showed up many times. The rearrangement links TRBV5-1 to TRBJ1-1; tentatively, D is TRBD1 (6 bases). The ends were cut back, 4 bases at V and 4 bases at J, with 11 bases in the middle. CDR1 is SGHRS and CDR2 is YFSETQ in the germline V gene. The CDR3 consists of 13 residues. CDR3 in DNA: TGCGCCAGCAGCAGTACAGGGACCACTGAAGCTTTCTTT. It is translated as CASSSTGTTEAFF. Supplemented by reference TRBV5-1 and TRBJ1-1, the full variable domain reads KAGVTQTPRYLIKTRGQQVTLSCSPISGHRSVSWYQQTPGQGLQFLFEYFSETQRNKGNFPGRFSGRQFSNSRSEMNVSTLELGDSALYLCASSSTGTTEAFFGQGTRLTVV.

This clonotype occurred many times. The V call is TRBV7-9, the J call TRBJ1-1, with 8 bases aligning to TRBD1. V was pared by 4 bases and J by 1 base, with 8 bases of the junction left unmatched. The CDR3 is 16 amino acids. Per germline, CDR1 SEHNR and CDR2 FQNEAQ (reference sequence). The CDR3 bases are TGTGCCAGCAGCTGGACAGGGAAAAAAAGGAACACTGAAGCTTTCTTT. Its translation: CASSWTGKKRNTEAFF. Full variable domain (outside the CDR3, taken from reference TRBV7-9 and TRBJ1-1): DTGVSQNPRHKITKRGQNVTFRCDPISEHNRLYWYRQTLGQGPEFLTYFQNEAQLEKSRLLSDRFSAERPKGSFSTLEIQRTEQGDSAMYLCASSWTGKKRNTEAFFGQGTRLTVV.

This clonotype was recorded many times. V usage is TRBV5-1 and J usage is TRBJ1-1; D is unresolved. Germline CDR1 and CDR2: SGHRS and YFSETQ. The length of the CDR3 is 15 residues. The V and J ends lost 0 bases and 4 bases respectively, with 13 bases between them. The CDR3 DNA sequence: TGCGCCAGCAGCTTGGGCCGGACGGATCCCACTGAAGCTTTCTTT. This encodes CASSLGRTDPTEAFF.